The source of this TCR beta chain is a study of immune evolution from preneoplasia to lung adenocarcinoma. Repertoires were generated with immunoSEQ multiplex PCR, while TCRdb's copy carries only in-frame clones and drops some. Found here are about 41,000 clones, more than 60% of them singletons; the top ten hold about 4.4%. Macro-dissection enriched premalignant or tumor cells before nucleic acid extraction. With 4 bases removed from V and 4 bases from J, the gap between germline ends came to 16 bases. The CDR3 has 16 amino acids. CDR1 MGHRA and CDR2 YSYEKL come from the germline V gene. The chain joins TRBV4-1 to TRBJ1-4; D uncertain. The origin of this receptor is a person in their sixties or seventies with lung adenocarcinoma. The specimen was FFPE invasive lung adenocarcinoma tissue. The CDR3 reads CASSRSPTTVNEKLFF. The CDR3 region has the DNA TGCGCCAGCAGCCGGTCCCCGACGACCGTTAATGAAAAACTGTTTTTT.